The rows below give T cell receptor beta chains drawn from one sample of a study of OX40 agonist ivuxolimab in advanced cancers. Using immunoSEQ multiplex PCR, the repertoire was profiled, and TCRdb retains in-frame clones only, with some absent. The data show roughly 30,000 clones, with about 88% seen just once and roughly 37% held by the top ten. The material sequenced was CD4+ or CD8+ T cells sorted from blood, taken in a trial of the OX40 agonist ivuxolimab. Receptor source: an adult with an advanced solid tumor such as melanoma, head and neck, liver or kidney cancer. The CDR3 runs from the conserved cysteine through the conserved F or W. A D gene is named only where the DNA matches it firmly. Size values are once, few and many counts, or a class for expanded clones, and some rows have none.

v_call	d_call	j_call	clone_size	cdr3_nt	cdr3_aa
TRBV7-8	NA	TRBJ2-7	NA	TGTGCCAGCAGCCCCCAGGGGCCTGGGGTGCAGTACTTC	CASSPQGPGVQYF
TRBV5-1	NA	TRBJ2-1	NA	TGCGCCAGCACTAGCGCTTACAATGAGCAGTTCTTC	CASTSAYNEQFF
TRBV27	NA	TRBJ1-2	NA	TGTGCCAGCAGTCCAACGTCTCGGGGTGGCTACACCTTC	CASSPTSRGGYTF
TRBV7-6	NA	TRBJ1-6	few	TGTGCCAGCAGCTTAAGGGACGGACATAATTCACCCCTCCACTTT	CASSLRDGHNSPLHF
TRBV28	TRBD1	TRBJ1-6	NA	TGTGCCAGCTCCCGGGACAGGGGTTTTTCACCCCTCCACTTT	CASSRDRGFSPLHF
TRBV2	NA	TRBJ2-3	NA	TGTGCCAGCAGTACGACTACGAAGCTGGGCTTAGATACGCAGTATTTT	CASSTTTKLGLDTQYF
TRBV11-2	TRBD2	TRBJ2-1	NA	TGTGCCGGCAGCTTAAAAGGACTAGCGGCTTACAATGAGCAGTTCTTC	CAGSLKGLAAYNEQFF
TRBV7-3	NA	TRBJ2-2	once	TGTGCCAGCAGCGAAAGGAAATGGGGGGAAATCCCCGGGGAGCTGTTTTTT	CASSERKWGEIPGELFF
TRBV5-6	TRBD2	TRBJ2-7	NA	TGTGCCAGCAGCCCCGGACTAGGCTACGAGCAGTACTTC	CASSPGLGYEQYF
TRBV2	TRBD1	TRBJ2-6	NA	TGTGCCAGCTTCCCGGGACAGGGTTCTGGGGCCAACGTCCTGACTTTC	CASFPGQGSGANVLTF
TRBV7-6	TRBD2	TRBJ2-3	NA	TGTGCCAGCAGCTTACGGCCTAGCGGATTCACAGATACGCAGTATTTT	CASSLRPSGFTDTQYF
TRBV4-2	NA	TRBJ2-1	NA	TGTGCCAGCAGCCAATGGGTGTACAATGAGCAGTTCTTC	CASSQWVYNEQFF
TRBV2	TRBD1	TRBJ2-7	NA	TGTGCCAGCAGTGACGGACAGGGTAAAGTGGCAAACTTC	CASSDGQGKVANF
TRBV9	TRBD2	TRBJ2-1	NA	TGTGCCAGCAGCGCGCACGGACTAGTAGATGAGCAGTTCTTC	CASSAHGLVDEQFF
TRBV4-1	NA	TRBJ2-7	NA	TGCGCCAGCAGCCAATTAGTTGCGGGCTCCTACGAGCAGTACTTC	CASSQLVAGSYEQYF
TRBV5-1	TRBD2	TRBJ2-3	NA	TGCGCCAGCAGCTTGGTTGTCGCTAGCGGGAGAATTCGCACAGATACGCAGTATTTT	CASSLVVASGRIRTDTQYF
TRBV6-4	NA	TRBJ2-3	NA	TGTGCCAGCAGCCAGACTAGCACAGATACGCAGTATTTT	CASSQTSTDTQYF
TRBV6-1	NA	TRBJ2-6	NA	TGTGCCAGCAGGCAGAGCTCTGGGGCCAACGTCCCGACTTTC	CASRQSSGANVPTF
TRBV4-1	NA	TRBJ2-5	NA	TGCGCCAGCAGCCAAGCTACTAGCTGGGAGACCCAGTACTTC	CASSQATSWETQYF
TRBV5-5	NA	TRBJ2-6	NA	TGCGCCAGCAGCCAAGATAGCGGCTCTGGGGCCAACGTCCTGACTTTC	CASSQDSGSGANVLTF
TRBV9	NA	TRBJ2-1	NA	TGTGCCAGCAGCGTAGCCGGGTACGCCTACAATGAGCAGTTCTTC	CASSVAGYAYNEQFF
TRBV7-9	NA	TRBJ1-5	few	TGTGCCAGCAGCGAGCCTAATCAGCCCCAGCATTTT	CASSEPNQPQHF
TRBV9	NA	TRBJ2-1	NA	TGTGCCAGCAGCGTAGAGGAAGGCCCCTACAATGAGCAGTTCTTC	CASSVEEGPYNEQFF
TRBV9	TRBD1	TRBJ2-1	NA	TGTGCCAGCAGCCCTCGGACAGGGGAGGGCTACAATGAGCAGTTCTTC	CASSPRTGEGYNEQFF
TRBV6-1	TRBD1	TRBJ2-3	NA	TGTGCCAGCAGTGAAGCCCCATCACCGGGACAGGGCACAGATACGCAGTATTTT	CASSEAPSPGQGTDTQYF
TRBV10-2	NA	TRBJ2-3	NA	TGCGCCAGCAGTGAGCGGGGGGCGGGAGTGGCAGATACGCAGTATTTT	CASSERGAGVADTQYF
TRBV11-2	NA	TRBJ1-2	NA	TGTGCCAGCAGCTTAGCCCCAGATAGCTACTATGGCTACACCTTC	CASSLAPDSYYGYTF
TRBV28	NA	TRBJ2-1	once	TGTGCCAGCAGAACACAGGGTTCCTACAATGAGCAGTTCTTC	CASRTQGSYNEQFF
TRBV28	NA	TRBJ1-1	NA	TGTGCCAGCAGTTTATATGTGGAGGGAAGGGACACTGAAGCTTTCTTT	CASSLYVEGRDTEAFF
TRBV28	TRBD2	TRBJ2-1	once	TGTGCCAGCAGTTTCTGGACTAGCGGGAGTGATGAGCAGTTCTTC	CASSFWTSGSDEQFF
TRBV5-8	TRBD1	TRBJ2-1	NA	TGTGCCAGCAGCTATAAAACAGGGGACAATGAGCAGTTCTTC	CASSYKTGDNEQFF
TRBV4-2	TRBD2	TRBJ2-7	NA	TGTGCCAGCAGCCAAACTAGCGGCGCCTACGAGCAGTACTTC	CASSQTSGAYEQYF
TRBV5-6	NA	TRBJ2-5	once	TGTGCCAGCAGCTTGACCCCCGGGACTCCTCTTCAAGAGACCCAGTACTTC	CASSLTPGTPLQETQYF
TRBV6-5	NA	TRBJ2-1	NA	TGTGCCAGCGGCCCCTCAGGGACCTACAATGAGCAGTTCTTC	CASGPSGTYNEQFF
TRBV7-9	NA	TRBJ2-1	NA	TGTGCCAGCAGCTTAGATTCATATGAGCAGTTCTTC	CASSLDSYEQFF
TRBV30	NA	TRBJ2-6	once	TGTGCCTGGAGTGGCGGATCTGGGGCCAACGTCCTGACTTTC	CAWSGGSGANVLTF
TRBV5-1	TRBD1	TRBJ2-6	NA	TGCGCCAGCAGCCCGGACCGGGACAGCACCGTTTCTGGGGCCAACGTCCTGACTTTC	CASSPDRDSTVSGANVLTF
TRBV5-1	NA	TRBJ2-2	NA	TGCGCCAGCAGCTTGTATGGTTCGCAAAACAGGGTCACCGGGGAGCTGTTTTTT	CASSLYGSQNRVTGELFF
TRBV5-1	NA	TRBJ1-1	NA	TGCGCCAGCAGCTTGGAGGCCGGTTACACTGAAGCTTTCTTT	CASSLEAGYTEAFF
TRBV13	TRBD2	TRBJ2-7	NA	TGTGCCAGCAGCACCGGACTAGCCTACGAGCAGTACTTC	CASSTGLAYEQYF
TRBV25-1	NA	TRBJ2-3	NA	TGTGCCAGCAGTGACGTAGCTACTAGCACAGATACGCAGTATTTT	CASSDVATSTDTQYF
TRBV7-3	TRBD2	TRBJ2-7	NA	TGTGCCAGCAGCCCCGGACTAGCGGAGACCTACGAGCAGTACTTC	CASSPGLAETYEQYF
TRBV7-8	NA	TRBJ2-1	NA	TGTGCCAGCAGCTTACAGGTGCAGTTCGGTGAGCAGTTCTTC	CASSLQVQFGEQFF
TRBV9	NA	TRBJ2-1	once	TGTGCCAGCAGCGTAGAGGTGCGCTCCTACAATGAGCAGTTCTTC	CASSVEVRSYNEQFF
TRBV13	TRBD2	TRBJ2-1	NA	TGTGCCAGCAGCAAGGGACTAGCGGGAGGGAATGAGCAGTTCTTC	CASSKGLAGGNEQFF
TRBV13	NA	TRBJ2-1	NA	TGTGCCAGCAGCTTATGGATCCCCTCCTACAATGAGCAGTTCTTC	CASSLWIPSYNEQFF
TRBV7-6	TRBD2	TRBJ2-1	once	TGTGCCAGCAGCTTAGCCGGGAGGGCCGATGAGCAGTTCTTC	CASSLAGRADEQFF
TRBV28	NA	TRBJ1-3	NA	TGTGCCAGCAGTTTACTTCCGAACCCAATCACAGACTCTGGAAACACCATATATTTT	CASSLLPNPITDSGNTIYF
TRBV11-2	TRBD2	TRBJ2-3	NA	TGTGCCAGCAGCTACATACTAGCGGGAGGCACAGATACGCAGTATTTT	CASSYILAGGTDTQYF
TRBV4-1	TRBD2	TRBJ2-1	NA	TGCGCCAGCAGCCCCCAGGCGGGAGCGGTGCTTTACAATGAGCAGTTCTTC	CASSPQAGAVLYNEQFF
TRBV28	NA	TRBJ2-4	NA	TGTGCCAGCAGTAAACGGGGCAGTAAAAACATTCAGTACTTC	CASSKRGSKNIQYF
TRBV11-2	NA	TRBJ2-5	NA	TGTGCCAGCAGCTTCTACCGGGACTCCCCACAAGAGACCCAGTACTTC	CASSFYRDSPQETQYF
TRBV4-3	NA	TRBJ2-3	NA	TGCGCCAGCAGCCAAGATTCGAGAGGGCGAATCACAGATACGCAGTATTTT	CASSQDSRGRITDTQYF
TRBV19	NA	TRBJ1-5	NA	TGTGCCAGTAGTATTTGGGATGAACATCAGCCCCAGCATTTT	CASSIWDEHQPQHF